This entry is about one T cell receptor (beta chain). With 60 Vbeta and 13 Jbeta primers, the PCR was carried out. Clones were sequenced by immunoSEQ multiplex PCR, and TCRdb holds only the in-frame ones, with some missing. The repertoire holds some 130,000 clones, more than 75% seen once, with roughly 5.2% in the top ten. The data belong to a study of cytomegalovirus exposure and HLA in healthy donors. The J segment lost 8 bases and the V segment lost 5 bases, leaving 3 bases of the junction unmatched. The CDR3 contains 13 residues. Germline-derived CDR1 and CDR2 are LGHNT and FRNRAP. The sample consisted of PBMCs. This TCR derives from a woman in her thirties in good health and CMV-seronegative. V is TRBV12-5 and J is TRBJ2-1; TRBD2 matches at 10 bases. CDR3 nucleotides: TGTGCTAGTGGTCTGGGACTAGCGTATGAGCAGTTCTTC. Translation gives CASGLGLAYEQFF.